This T cell receptor (beta chain) comes out of a study of blood T cell repertoires in COVID-19. TCRdb's table, derived via immunoSEQ multiplex PCR, lists solely in-frame clones and lacks some. The sample yields about 350,000 clones, less than 90% seen once. V was pared by 0 bases and J by 6 bases, with 16 bases of the junction left unmatched. Germline loops: CDR1 LGHDT, CDR2 YNNKEL (reference sequence). CDR3 size: 20 residues. This clonotype was obtained from a young woman who had recovered from COVID-19. J is TRBJ2-3 and V is TRBV3-1 (or the pseudogene TRBV3-2), with TRBD2 identical over 12 bases. The specimen was PBMCs or T cells enriched from blood (not recorded which). The DNA for the CDR3 is TGTGCCAGCAGCCAAGATGGTGGACTAGCGGGGCCCTATGTGAGCGATACGCAGTATTTT. Translating it yields CASSQDGGLAGPYVSDTQYF.